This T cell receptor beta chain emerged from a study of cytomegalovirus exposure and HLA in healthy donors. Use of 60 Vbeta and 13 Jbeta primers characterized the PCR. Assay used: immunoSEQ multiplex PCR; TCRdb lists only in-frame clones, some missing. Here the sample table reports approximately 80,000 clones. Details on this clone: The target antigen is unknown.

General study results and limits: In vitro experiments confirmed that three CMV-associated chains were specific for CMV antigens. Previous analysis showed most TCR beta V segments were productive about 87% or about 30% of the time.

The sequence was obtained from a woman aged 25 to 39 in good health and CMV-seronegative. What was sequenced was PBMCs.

The CDR3 DNA reads TGTGCCAGCAGTTCTGACAGGGGGTATTACTATGGCTACACCTTC. Amino acids: CASSSDRGYYYGYTF. The J gene is TRBJ1-2, the V gene TRBV5-6, with TRBD1 matching 9 bases. The ends lost 5 bases at V and 3 bases at J; junction bases unmatched: 8. The CDR3 covers 15 residues. Germline assignment: CDR1 SGHDT and CDR2 YYEEEE.